Following are 19 T cell receptor beta chains from one sample sequenced in a study of blood T cell repertoires in COVID-19 (TCRdb year 2020). The method behind the library was the immunoSEQ multiplex PCR assay. TCRdb took over this immuneACCESS table, retaining in-frame rearrangements with V and J assigned. Such tables are incomplete; in checked studies, under half of the missing clones stem from an unresolved V gene, and the remainder is unexplained. This sample is represented by some 140,000 clones; around 83% of them were singletons. The top ten clonotypes cover roughly 9.2% of the sample. Sequencing used PBMCs or T cells enriched from blood (not recorded which). Every receptor here comes from a man aged 45-60 years who had recovered from COVID-19.

The chain recombines TRBV12-3 or TRBV12-4 with TRBJ2-5; 7 positions match TRBD1. Unmatched junction bases numbered 1, after V lost 6 bases and J lost 3 bases. The CDR3 extends over 12 amino acids. The CDR3 region has the DNA TGTGCCAGCAGGGGGACAGAAGAGACCCAGTACTTC. Amino acid sequence: CASRGTEETQYF.

V usage is TRBV5-1 and J usage is TRBJ1-6, with D hard to call. Germline V gene sequence: CDR1 SGHRS, CDR2 YFSETQ. This CDR3 comprises 14 residues. Trimming shortened V by 0 bases and J by 7 bases, and 8 bases separated the two germline ends. The CDR3 is CASSLESNNSPLHF. In DNA, the CDR3 is TGCGCCAGCAGCTTGGAGTCTAACAATTCACCCCTCCACTTT.

This rearrangement joins TRBV4-1 to TRBJ1-2, with D uncertain. This CDR3 spans 15 amino acids. Trimming stripped 1 base from V and 0 bases from J, with 9 bases between. Germline assignment: CDR1 MGHRA and CDR2 YSYEKL. The chain's CDR3 is CASSQVEISNYGYTF. The CDR3 DNA reads as TGCGCCAGCAGCCAAGTAGAGATATCTAACTATGGCTACACCTTC.

The chain combines TRBV18 with TRBJ2-2; a possible D gene is TRBD2 (7 bases). Germline V lookup: CDR1 KGHSH, CDR2 LQKENI. The CDR3 is 15 residues long. The V and J ends lost 7 bases and 2 bases respectively, with 14 bases between them. CDR3 nucleotide sequence: TGTGCCAGCTGGGGAGGGACACGAAACACCGGGGAGCTGTTTTTT. Translated: CASWGGTRNTGELFF.

The chain couples TRBV6-6 to TRBJ2-7; 7 nucleotides agree with TRBD2. Trimming took 4 bases from V and 3 from J; bases not matched to a gene: 6. The germline V gene has CDR1 MNHNY and CDR2 SVGAGI (reference sequence). This CDR3 has 14 residues. The CDR3 region has the DNA TGTGCCAGCAGTTGGGTGGGGGGGATCTACGAGCAGTACTTC. The encoded protein is CASSWVGGIYEQYF.

The chain recombines TRBV28 with TRBJ2-3, with TRBD1 matching 10 bases. Trimming removed 5 bases from V and 2 bases from J; junction bases left unmatched: 7. This CDR3 region has 16 residues. Germline loops: CDR1 MDHEN, CDR2 SYDVKM. This CDR3 is CASSDGTGDTTDTQYF. The CDR3 bases are TGTGCCAGCAGTGATGGGACAGGGGACACCACAGATACGCAGTATTTT. The full variable domain, rest sourced from reference TRBV28 and TRBJ2-3, is DVKVTQSSRYLVKRTGEKVFLECVQDMDHENMFWYRQDPGLGLRLIYFSYDVKMKEKGDIPEGYSVSREKKERFSLILESASTNQTSMYLCASSDGTGDTTDTQYFGPGTRLTVL.

The CDR3 here is CASSFTGNTEAFF. Here the CDR3 DNA reads TGCGCCAGCAGCTTTACAGGGAACACTGAAGCTTTCTTT. The genes are TRBV5-1 and TRBJ1-1; a weak D match, TRBD1 (5 bases). The CDR3 has 13 amino acids. The germline V and J ends were trimmed by 2 bases and 1 base, with 6 bases remaining between them. CDR1 SGHRS and CDR2 YFSETQ come from the germline V gene.

This chain links TRBV9 with TRBJ1-2; possibly TRBD1 for D (6 bases). Germline V CDR1 and CDR2: SGDLS, YYNGEE. This CDR3 has 15 residues. V was pared by 4 bases and J by 1 base, with 14 bases between. The CDR3 loop is CASSRFQGSNYGYTF. CDR3 sequence (DNA): TGTGCCAGCAGCCGATTCCAGGGGAGTAACTATGGCTACACCTTC.

The rearrangement links TRBV6-6 to TRBJ1-4, with no clear D. The germline V and J ends were trimmed by 5 bases and 7 bases, with 5 bases remaining between them. This CDR3 has 11 amino acids. Germline V gene sequence: CDR1 MNHNY, CDR2 SVGAGI (reference sequence). CDR3 amino acids: CASSHGEKLFF. The DNA of the CDR3 is TGTGCCAGCAGTCACGGTGAAAAACTGTTTTTT.

Only one count was recorded for this clone. CDR3 sequence: CASTKKTTDSGNTIYF. CDR3 in DNA: TGTGCCAGCACCAAAAAGACAACAGACTCTGGAAACACCATATATTTT. The chain joins TRBV21-1 to TRBJ1-3; TRBD1 is the table's D call, not checked against the DNA. TRBV21-1 is assigned pseudogene status. The CDR3 runs 16 residues.

This clone showed up just once. The V and J genes are TRBV20-1 and TRBJ1-4; D not certain. V lost 7 bases, J lost 6 bases, and 9 bases lay in between. Germline CDR1 is DFQATT and CDR2 is SNEGSKA (reference sequence). The CDR3 contains 11 residues. DNA for the CDR3: TGCAGTGTGAACCGGGATGAAAAACTGTTTTTT. It specifies CSVNRDEKLFF.

In its sample, this clone was seen a few times. The rearrangement joins TRBV18 to TRBJ1-5; D may be TRBD1 (6 bases). Trimming left V 1 base short and J 1 base short, with 8 bases between. The germline V gene has CDR1 KGHSH and CDR2 LQKENI. There are 15 residues in the CDR3. The CDR3 loop reads CASSPQGVSNQPQHF. CDR3 coding DNA: TGTGCCAGCTCACCACAGGGGGTAAGCAATCAGCCCCAGCATTTT. The whole variable domain, remainder taken from reference TRBV18 and TRBJ1-5, is NAGVMQNPRHLVRRRGQEARLRCSPMKGHSHVYWYRQLPEEGLKFMVYLQKENIIDESGMPKERFSAEFPKEGPSILRIQQVVRGDSAAYFCASSPQGVSNQPQHFGDGTRLSIL.

J is TRBJ2-2 and V is TRBV9, with 10 positions matching TRBD2. The germline gives CDR1 SGDLS, CDR2 YYNGEE. V gave up 1 base and J gave up 7 bases; unmatched junction bases: 4. The CDR3 has 15 residues. The CDR3 DNA reads as TGTGCCAGCAGCGTAAGCGGGGGGGCCGGCGGGGAGCTGTTTTTT. Its protein is CASSVSGGAGGELFF.

Only a few counts were recorded for this clone. The J gene is TRBJ2-7, the V gene TRBV6-2 or TRBV6-3; 11 positions agree with TRBD2. Trimming at V came to 2 bases and at J to 2 bases, leaving 8 bases not matched to a gene. CDR1 MNHEY and CDR2 SVGEGT come from the germline V gene. CDR3 length: 17 residues. The CDR3, as DNA: TGTGCCAGCAGTTACGGGCTAGCGGGGGGCCATCCCTACGAGCAGTACTTC. Protein product: CASSYGLAGGHPYEQYF.

The V gene is TRBV7-2, the J gene TRBJ2-5, with D perhaps TRBD1 (5 bases). Germline V CDR1 and CDR2: SGHTA, FQGNSA. The length of the CDR3 is 16 residues. Trimming took off 2 bases at V and 4 bases at J, with 17 bases between the two ends. CDR3 amino acids: CASSLNPPGSGETQYF. As DNA, the CDR3 is TGTGCCAGCAGCTTAAACCCCCCAGGGTCGGGAGAGACCCAGTACTTC. Full variable domain (remainder filled in from reference TRBV7-2 and TRBJ2-5): GAGVSQSPSNKVTEKGKDVELRCDPISGHTALYWYRQSLGQGLEFLIYFQGNSAPDKSGLPSDRFSAERTGGSVSTLTIQRTQQEDSAVYLCASSLNPPGSGETQYFGPGTRLLVL.

As concerns this clone: At the DNA level, this CDR3 is encoded by other sequences in the same sample as well. This chain connects TRBV28 to TRBJ2-5; 8 nucleotides agree with TRBD1. V shed 4 bases, J shed 3 bases, and the junction held 4 bases outside the gene matches. CDR1 MDHEN and CDR2 SYDVKM come from the germline V gene. This CDR3 has 14 residues. This CDR3 is CASSSPDREETQYF. DNA for the CDR3: TGTGCCAGCAGTTCCCCGGACAGGGAAGAGACCCAGTACTTC. Complete variable domain (other parts from reference TRBV28 and TRBJ2-5): DVKVTQSSRYLVKRTGEKVFLECVQDMDHENMFWYRQDPGLGLRLIYFSYDVKMKEKGDIPEGYSVSREKKERFSLILESASTNQTSMYLCASSSPDREETQYFGPGTRLLVL.

The chain couples TRBV30 to TRBJ1-5; D is ambiguous. CDR1 GTSNPN and CDR2 SVGIG come from the germline V gene (reference sequence). The CDR3 is 14 residues long. Trimming stripped 0 bases from V and 5 bases from J, with 11 bases between. CDR3 nucleotides: TGTGCCTGGAGTGTACCGGGGAAAGATCAGCCCCAGCATTTT. As protein: CAWSVPGKDQPQHF.

The chain employs TRBV5-4 and TRBJ1-5; 7 positions agree with TRBD1. Germline V CDR1 and CDR2: SGHNT, YYREEE (reference sequence). Trimming removed 5 bases from V and 4 bases from J; junction bases left unmatched: 6. This CDR3 contains 14 residues. The CDR3 is CASSEGGKNQPQHF. Written as DNA, the CDR3 is TGTGCCAGCAGTGAAGGGGGCAAAAATCAGCCCCAGCATTTT.

The rearrangement joins TRBV19 to TRBJ1-2; no clear D. The CDR3 totals 12 residues. With 7 bases removed from V and 5 bases from J, the gap between germline ends came to 11 bases. Germline-derived CDR1 and CDR2 are LNHDA and SQIVND (reference sequence). In nucleotides, the CDR3 is TGTGCCAGTATGGAGGGTCCTTATGGCTACACCTTC. This gives the protein CASMEGPYGYTF.